Listed below are T cell receptor beta chains from one sample, sequenced in a study of blood T cell repertoires in COVID-19. Libraries were prepared by immunoSEQ multiplex PCR; TCRdb keeps only in-frame clonotypes and omits some of them. The repertoire holds some 150,000 clones, with almost 90% as singletons. The source material was peripheral blood. These receptor sequences come from a woman aged 55 to 70 with acute or convalescent COVID-19. Both conserved end residues are part of each CDR3.

v_gene,CDR3aa
TRBV5-1,CASSLGLAGGYEQYF
TRBV7-6,CASSLAPSRGANEKLFF
TRBV6-5,CASRNAGGETEAFF
TRBV6-2/TRBV6-3,CASSYGQPLNSPLHF
TRBV4-1,CASSPEAEGAHALTGEQYF
TRBV7-2,CASSLAQFGSPLHF
TRBV19,CASQRGGLNTGELFF
TRBV7-9,CASEGNRVGSWEQYF
TRBV28,CASSPRTGRFVDGYTF
TRBV29-1,CSVGGGQDTQYF
TRBV3-1/TRBV3-2,CASSQQQGLPQHF
TRBV28,CAHGGDSNEKLFF
TRBV6-2/TRBV6-3,CASSYRHDRSSYNEQFF
TRBV6-6,CASRSSGGTSYEQYF
TRBV4-2,CASSHLRQEVSTDTQYF
TRBV6-5,CASSYSRGLLYEQYF
TRBV19,CASSSSANYGYTF
TRBV11-2,CASSLEQGIFSYNSPLHF
TRBV6-4,CADPEARGFSYEQYF
TRBV19,CASGERGTNSPLHF
TRBV28,CASRAWWRGSSYNEQFF
TRBV11-1,CASSLGGGVQETQYF
TRBV7-3,CASSLTQGPTEAFF
TRBV24-1,CATSDFPRLAGGRLNTGELFF
TRBV10-3,CAISGGTRYSGANVLTF
TRBV28,CASYSGNTIYF
TRBV18,CASSPQGGLNTEAFF
TRBV10-3,CAISVTGDQETQYF
TRBV6-2/TRBV6-3,CASSSTSGGLTYEQYF
TRBV6-5,CASSYGTGGHYGYTF
TRBV7-2,CASRKTGTGGTDTQYF
TRBV28,CASSLRGAGTIQYF
TRBV5-4,CASSSPGLAGGMNTGELFF